The 31 T cell receptor beta chains reported below all come from one sample, sequenced in a study of T-cell reconstitution after alpha-beta-depleted transplantation in children. The TCRbeta library incorporated unique molecular identifiers. One entry per CDR3 protein results from TCRdb running MiXCR on the PCR reads. There are just over 200,000 distinct CDR3 sequences in the sample; 7.5% to 9.5% occur only once, and less than 40% lies in the top ten. This sample comprised PBMCs, mostly from graft donor cells, obtained 360 days after TCRalphabeta/CD19-depleted stem cell transplant. The receptors stem from a male patient between 2 and 9 years old who had a stem cell transplant for acute myeloid leukemia, so the T cells may come from the graft donor.

This clonotype is a singleton in its sample. The rearrangement uses TRBV4-1 and TRBJ1-6, with D unresolved. From germline, CDR1 is MGHRA and CDR2 YSYEKL. CDR3 length: 15 residues. V was clipped by 4 bases and J by 9 bases, with 16 bases between them. This CDR3 reads CASSRGPAESSPLHF. In nucleotides, the CDR3 is TGCGCCAGCAGCCGTGGTCCCGCGGAGTCTTCACCCCTCCACTTT.

The V and J genes are TRBV15 and TRBJ1-1; D gene ambiguous. This CDR3 region has 12 residues. V lost 4 bases and J 8 bases, leaving 11 bases between the germline ends. Germline V gene lookup returns CDR1 LNHNV and CDR2 YYDKDF (reference sequence). As DNA, the CDR3 is TGTGCCACCAGCATTGGGGAGGTCGAAGCTTTCTTT. Translating gives CATSIGEVEAFF.

In this sample, this clonotype turned up many times. The chain combines TRBV6-5 with TRBJ1-4; 10 nucleotides align to TRBD1. The CDR3 extends over 16 amino acids. The V gene end was trimmed by 2 bases and the J gene end by 4 bases; junction bases not matched to a gene: 4. Germline V gene lookup returns CDR1 MNHEY and CDR2 SVGAGI. The CDR3 nucleotides are TGTGCCAGCAGTTACGGGACAGGGGAGTTTAATGAAAAACTGTTTTTT. Amino acids: CASSYGTGEFNEKLFF.

The chain joins TRBV12-3 or TRBV12-4 to TRBJ1-2; tentative D call: TRBD1 (5 bases). The CDR3 loop spans 14 amino acids. Between the trimmed V and J ends, which lost 7 bases and 2 bases, there was a span of 14 bases. The CDR3 loop is CASNPGEGNYGYTF. DNA for the CDR3: TGTGCCAGCAACCCTGGAGAGGGGAACTATGGCTACACCTTC.

CDR3 sequence: CASSDLYEAFF. The CDR3 bases are TGTGCCAGCAGTGATCTCTATGAAGCTTTCTTT. The rearrangement joins TRBV12-3 or TRBV12-4 to TRBJ1-1; D not certain. The CDR3 consists of 11 residues. V was pared by 5 bases and J by 7 bases, with 8 bases between.

Only a few counts were recorded for this clonotype. The chain carries TRBV20-1 and TRBJ2-3; D may match TRBD1 or TRBD2 (5 bases each). V lost 2 bases and J 0 bases, leaving 9 bases between the germline ends. CDR3 size: 14 residues. Germline CDR1 and CDR2: DFQATT and SNEGSKA (reference sequence). This chain's CDR3 is CSARLGASTDTQYF. Here the CDR3 DNA reads TGCAGTGCTAGACTCGGGGCAAGCACAGATACGCAGTATTTT.

This clonotype turned up a few times. The chain couples TRBV27 to TRBJ2-7; D is undetermined. Germline lookup yields CDR1 MNHEY and CDR2 SMNVEV (reference sequence). Trimming cost V 5 bases and J 2 bases, with 10 bases left between them. This CDR3 spans 13 amino acids. The CDR3 loop reads CASSQSNTYEQYF. In nucleotides, the CDR3 is TGTGCCAGCAGTCAAAGTAATACCTACGAGCAGTACTTC.

The J gene is TRBJ2-1, the V gene TRBV7-6; 12 bases are a match to TRBD2. The V and J ends lost 2 bases and 10 bases, in that order; junction bases with no gene match: 3. The CDR3 loop spans 14 amino acids. The germline gives CDR1 SGHVS, CDR2 FNYEAQ. The DNA of the CDR3 is TGTGCCAGCAGCTTACGGACTAGCGGGGACGAGCAGTTCTTC. Amino acid sequence: CASSLRTSGDEQFF.

The V and J genes are TRBV12-3 or TRBV12-4 and TRBJ1-5; possibly TRBD1 for D (6 bases). Trimming left V 7 bases short and J 2 bases short, with 15 bases between. This CDR3 has 15 residues. Here the CDR3 DNA reads TGTGCCAGCAACATAGGGGGGGGAGGCAATCAGCCCCAGCATTTT. It is translated as CASNIGGGGNQPQHF.

In this sample, this clonotype turned up once. This chain joins TRBV25-1 and TRBJ2-5; no reliable D call. The CDR3 extends over 11 amino acids. V lost 6 bases, J lost 5 bases, and 7 bases lay in between. CDR1 and CDR2 from the germline V gene are MGHDK and SYGVNS. CDR3 loop: CASSAFETQYF. DNA of the CDR3: TGTGCCAGCAGCGCCTTCGAGACCCAGTACTTC.

This clonotype was recorded many times. The chain has TRBV10-3 and TRBJ2-1, with 11 bases fitting TRBD2. CDR1 and CDR2 from the germline V gene are ENHRY and SYGVKD. The length of the CDR3 is 16 residues. V shed 4 bases, J shed 7 bases, and the junction held 9 bases outside the gene matches. The CDR3 here is CAISGLSGGAVNEQFF. The DNA for the CDR3 is TGTGCCATCAGTGGGCTTAGCGGGGGGGCTGTTAATGAGCAGTTCTTC.

This clonotype was found many times. The chain uses TRBV20-1 and TRBJ1-1; TRBD1 is a possible D gene (5 bases). Trimming took off 3 bases at V and 7 bases at J, with 15 bases between the two ends. This CDR3 has 13 residues. CDR1 and CDR2 from the germline V gene are DFQATT and SNEGSKA (reference sequence). Written as DNA, the CDR3 is TGCAGTGCTAGGGAGAACGTGGGGCTTGAAGCTTTCTTT. It yields the protein CSARENVGLEAFF.

This clonotype was seen more than once but under ten times. The chain is built from TRBV11-1 and TRBJ2-7; 7 bases agree with TRBD1. Germline CDR1 and CDR2: SGHAT and FQDESV (reference sequence). V lost 4 bases to trimming and J lost 0 bases; unmatched junction nucleotides: 6. The CDR3 totals 15 residues. Here the CDR3 reads CASSYPQGLSYEQYF. The CDR3 coding sequence is TGTGCCAGCAGCTATCCACAGGGGCTCTCCTACGAGCAGTACTTC.

This clonotype was observed at least ten times. The genes are TRBV10-3 and TRBJ1-1; unclear D gene. Germline lookup yields CDR1 ENHRY and CDR2 SYGVKD. This CDR3 comprises 12 residues. V lost 11 bases and J 1 base, leaving 11 bases between the germline ends. The CDR3 spells CASRRENTEAFF. CDR3 nucleotides: TGTGCCTCCCGTCGGGAGAACACTGAAGCTTTCTTT.

This clonotype was detected ten times or more. The rearrangement joins TRBV4-3 to TRBJ1-1, with D perhaps matching TRBD1 (5 bases). Per the germline V gene, CDR1 is LGHNA and CDR2 is YSLEER. V was trimmed by 1 base and J by 8 bases, leaving 11 bases between them. The CDR3 runs to 13 residues. The CDR3 is CASSQGRGQEAFF. The CDR3 DNA sequence: TGCGCCAGCAGCCAAGGGAGGGGCCAAGAAGCTTTCTTT.

This clonotype was observed a handful of times. The chain links TRBV7-9 to TRBJ2-7, with 7 bases that match TRBD2. This CDR3 is built from 16 residues. CDR1 is SEHNR and CDR2 is FQNEAQ in the germline V gene (reference sequence). Losses at the gene ends were 5 bases for V and 0 bases for J; bases not matched to a gene: 10. The CDR3 region is CASSGTDGDYSYEQYF. In DNA, the CDR3 is TGTGCCAGCAGCGGGACCGACGGGGACTACTCCTACGAGCAGTACTTC. Variable domain in full (rest from reference TRBV7-9 and TRBJ2-7): DTGVSQNPRHKITKRGQNVTFRCDPISEHNRLYWYRQTLGQGPEFLTYFQNEAQLEKSRLLSDRFSAERPKGSFSTLEIQRTEQGDSAMYLCASSGTDGDYSYEQYFGPGTRLTVT.

This clonotype was observed a few times. The chain carries TRBV5-1 and TRBJ1-1, with TRBD1 as a possible D gene (5 bases). The germline V gene has CDR1 SGHRS and CDR2 YFSETQ. V was pared by 2 bases and J by 3 bases, with 14 bases between. The CDR3 covers 15 residues. CDR3 region: CASSFHPQVYTEAFF. As DNA, the CDR3 is TGCGCCAGCAGCTTTCACCCACAGGTATACACTGAAGCTTTCTTT.

The V and J genes are TRBV5-5 and TRBJ2-2; 8 nucleotides agree with TRBD2. V was clipped by 0 bases and J by 1 base; unmatched bases: 2. Germline lookup yields CDR1 SGHKS and CDR2 YYEKEE (reference sequence). There are 16 residues in the CDR3. CDR3 amino acids: CASSLAGGRNTGELFF. In nucleotides, the CDR3 is TGTGCCAGCAGCTTGGCGGGAGGGCGGAACACCGGGGAGCTGTTTTTT.

Many counts were recorded for this clonotype. The rearrangement uses TRBV29-1 and TRBJ2-2, with 13 bases that match TRBD2. The ends lost 5 bases at V and 6 bases at J; junction bases unmatched: 3. This CDR3 is built from 14 residues. The V gene's germline CDR1 is SQVTM and CDR2 ANQGSEA. The CDR3 region has the DNA TGCAGCGTTTGGGGACTAGCGGGATCCGGGGAGCTGTTTTTT. As protein: CSVWGLAGSGELFF.

This clonotype was recorded at least ten times. This sequence joins TRBV7-6 and TRBJ2-7; possibly TRBD1 for D (5 bases). Trimming stripped 5 bases from V and 1 base from J, with 12 bases between. Per the germline V gene, CDR1 is SGHVS and CDR2 is FNYEAQ. This CDR3 has 14 amino acids. CDR3 sequence (DNA): TGTGCCAGCAGCGCCGAGACAGAATCCTACGAGCAGTACGTC. Protein: CASSAETESYEQYV.

This clonotype has ten or more counts. The genes are TRBV5-1 and TRBJ2-6, with 8 positions matching TRBD2. Trimming removed 7 bases from V and 3 bases from J; junction bases left unmatched: 9. This CDR3 comprises 16 residues. Looked up from germline, CDR1 is SGHRS and CDR2 is YFSETQ. In DNA, the CDR3 is TGCGCCAGCGTCCCGGGACTAGGGAATGGGGCCAACGTCCTGACTTTC. Protein: CASVPGLGNGANVLTF.

This clonotype was seen only a few times. No conserved phenylalanine or tryptophan is present at the end of the CDR3, so a read error is the likely explanation. It is unclear where the CDR3 begins or ends on the DNA, so no DNA is shown, and the CDR3 is as TCRdb lists it. The V call is TRBV12-3 or TRBV12-4, the J call TRBJ1-5; TRBD1, the D gene given by the table, was not confirmed from the DNA. The CDR3 comprises 10 residues, both ends counted. Here the CDR3 reads CASSPPGPPV.

This clonotype was counted ten times or more. V and J are TRBV21-1 and TRBJ2-1; TRBD2, the table's D call, was not compared with the DNA. TRBV21-1 is described as a pseudogene. This CDR3 comprises 16 residues. The CDR3 is CASSKAPLAGGNEQFF. CDR3 DNA: TGTGCCAGCAGCAAAGCCCCGCTAGCGGGAGGCAATGAGCAGTTCTTC.

Worth noting for this clonotype: Germline is not matched at one junction end, which may reflect a read error. V and J are TRBV7-7 and TRBJ2-1, with D uncertain. Germline V gene lookup returns CDR1 SSHAT and CDR2 FNYEAQ (reference sequence). The CDR3 runs 15 residues. The CDR3 sequence is CASSFERSSYNEQFF. CDR3 nucleotide sequence: TGTGCTAGCAGCTTCGAACGAAGCTCCTACAATGAGCAGTTCTTC.

This clonotype was recorded many times. The J gene is TRBJ2-3, the V gene TRBV29-1; no reliable D call. CDR3 length equals 11 residues. Germline V gene data show CDR1 as SQVTM and CDR2 as ANQGSEA. The ends were cut back, 1 base at V and 5 bases at J, with 4 bases in the middle. The CDR3 reads CSVEGEDTQYF. The CDR3 DNA follows: TGCAGCGTTGAAGGGGAAGATACGCAGTATTTT.

This clonotype was seen at least ten times. The chain links TRBV18 to TRBJ2-1; D tentatively reads TRBD1 or TRBD2 (5 bases each). V was pared by 3 bases and J by 0 bases, with 15 bases between. Germline V gene lookup returns CDR1 KGHSH and CDR2 LQKENI. The CDR3 has 17 amino acids. The CDR3 loop reads CASSPPLGGSSYNEQFF. DNA of the CDR3: TGTGCCAGCTCACCCCCCCTTGGGGGAAGCTCCTACAATGAGCAGTTCTTC.

This clonotype came up a few times. The chain has TRBV5-5 and TRBJ1-2; no reliable D call. The CDR3 has 14 residues. Looked up from germline, CDR1 is SGHKS and CDR2 is YYEKEE (reference sequence). Deletions cut 8 bases from V and 0 bases from J, with 14 bases between. Here the CDR3 DNA reads TGTGCCAGTAGAAAAAGACCCGCTAACTATGGCTACACCTTC. As protein: CASRKRPANYGYTF.

This clonotype was counted only a few times. V gene TRBV5-1 combines with J gene TRBJ1-3, with 8 nucleotides matching TRBD1. V was pared by 0 bases and J by 2 bases, with 4 bases of the junction left unmatched. This CDR3 is built from 16 residues. Germline V gene data show CDR1 as SGHRS and CDR2 as YFSETQ. Written as DNA, the CDR3 is TGCGCCAGCAGCTTGGCGGGACAGGAGACTGGAAACACCATATATTTT. Its translation: CASSLAGQETGNTIYF.

This clonotype was found a few times. This chain uses TRBV27 with TRBJ1-5; TRBD1 is a possible D gene (5 bases). The CDR3 length is 14 residues. The V and J ends lost 6 bases and 3 bases respectively, with 12 bases between them. Germline CDR1 reads MNHEY; CDR2 reads SMNVEV (reference sequence). The CDR3 is CASSGGRNNQPQHF. CDR3 DNA: TGTGCCAGCAGCGGGGGACGGAACAATCAGCCCCAGCATTTT.

This clonotype was found many times. The rearrangement links TRBV7-3 to TRBJ2-1; 7 bases are a match to TRBD1. CDR3 length equals 13 residues. Per the germline V gene, CDR1 is SGHTA and CDR2 is FQGTGA. With V trimmed by 4 bases and J by 7 bases, 4 bases remained unmatched. The CDR3 DNA is TGTGCCAGCAGCTGGGACAGTACTAATGAGCAGTTCTTC. Residues: CASSWDSTNEQFF. Based on the CDR3 plus reference TRBV7-3 and TRBJ2-1, the full variable domain is GAGVSQTPSNKVTEKGKYVELRCDPISGHTALYWYRQSLGQGPEFLIYFQGTGAADDSGLPNDRFFAVRPEGSVSTLKIQRTERGDSAVYLCASSWDSTNEQFFGPGTRLTVL.

This rearrangement joins TRBV20-1 to TRBJ2-1; D is uncertain. The CDR3 is 12 residues long. Looked up from germline, CDR1 is DFQATT and CDR2 is SNEGSKA (reference sequence). Trimming pared 5 bases from V and 2 bases from J, leaving 7 bases between. CDR3 amino acids: CSAVATYNEQFF. For the CDR3, the DNA is TGCAGTGCTGTCGCTACCTACAATGAGCAGTTCTTC.